This section outlines one T cell receptor (beta chain) sequence together with its context. Its specificity is unknown. The CDR3 runs 16 residues. Germline lookup yields CDR1 LNHNV and CDR2 YYDKDF (reference sequence). Two rounds of nested PCR, of about 16 and 10 cycles, were run on TCRalpha and TCRbeta cDNA. TCRdb reprocessed the 5' RACE reads, keeping one entry per CDR3 protein, no DNA. The sample yields around 380,000 distinct CDR3 sequences, of which the top ten take up roughly 2.5%. The data were obtained in a study of monozygotic twins with inflammatory bowel disease. Whole-study results and caveats: T cell subtypes were not distinguishable in this analysis. Repertoire similarity was not found to differ between concordant and discordant twins, possibly from limited power. By inverse Simpson index, TCRbeta diversity was lower in IBD patients than in healthy co-twins.

Sequencing was carried out using blood. The chain employs TRBV15 and TRBJ2-1; absent DNA, TCRdb's TRBD1 call cannot be checked. The receptor's source is a human donor with ulcerative colitis or Crohn's disease, or a healthy co-twin of an affected twin (not recorded which). This CDR3 is CATSRGTTGGQNEQFF.